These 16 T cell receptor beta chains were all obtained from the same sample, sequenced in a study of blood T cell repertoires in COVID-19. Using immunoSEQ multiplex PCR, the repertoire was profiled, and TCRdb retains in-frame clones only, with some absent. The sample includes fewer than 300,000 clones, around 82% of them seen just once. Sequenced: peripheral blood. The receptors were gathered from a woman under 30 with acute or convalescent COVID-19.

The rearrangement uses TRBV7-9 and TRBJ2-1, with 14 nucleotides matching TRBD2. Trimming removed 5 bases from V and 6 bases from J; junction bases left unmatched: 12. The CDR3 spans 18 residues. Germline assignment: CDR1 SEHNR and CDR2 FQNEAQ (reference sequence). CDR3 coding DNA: TGTGCCAGCAGCCCAAGACTAGCGGGAGGGCCGTCAGGCAATGAGCAGTTCTTC. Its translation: CASSPRLAGGPSGNEQFF.

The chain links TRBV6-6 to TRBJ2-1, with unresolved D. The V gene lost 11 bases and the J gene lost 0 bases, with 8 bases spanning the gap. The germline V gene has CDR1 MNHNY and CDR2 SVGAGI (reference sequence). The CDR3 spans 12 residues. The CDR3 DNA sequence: TGTGCCTTGGCTAGCTCCTACAATGAGCAGTTCTTC. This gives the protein CALASSYNEQFF.

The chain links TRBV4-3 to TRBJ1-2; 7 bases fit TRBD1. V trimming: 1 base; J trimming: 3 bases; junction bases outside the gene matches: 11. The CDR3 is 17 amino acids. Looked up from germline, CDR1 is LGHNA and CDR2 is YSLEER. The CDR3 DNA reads TGCGCCAGCAGCCAAGCCGGGACAGCCCAGTGGGACTATGGCTACACCTTC. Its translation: CASSQAGTAQWDYGYTF.

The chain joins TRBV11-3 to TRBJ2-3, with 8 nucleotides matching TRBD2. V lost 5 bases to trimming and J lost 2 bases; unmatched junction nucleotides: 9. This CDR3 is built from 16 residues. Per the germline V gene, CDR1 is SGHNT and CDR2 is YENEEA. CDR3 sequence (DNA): TGTGCCAGCAGCACCACTAGCGGACAGAACACAGATACGCAGTATTTT. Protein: CASSTTSGQNTDTQYF.

In nucleotides, the CDR3 is TGTGCCAGCAAACACAGGACAGAAGGAAATTCACCCCTCCACTTT. Amino acid sequence: CASKHRTEGNSPLHF. The chain is built from TRBV6-5 and TRBJ1-6, with a possible D match to TRBD1 (6 bases). The V end was cut by 7 bases, the J end by 7 bases, with 17 bases between. The CDR3 spans 15 residues. From germline, CDR1 is MNHEY and CDR2 SVGAGI.

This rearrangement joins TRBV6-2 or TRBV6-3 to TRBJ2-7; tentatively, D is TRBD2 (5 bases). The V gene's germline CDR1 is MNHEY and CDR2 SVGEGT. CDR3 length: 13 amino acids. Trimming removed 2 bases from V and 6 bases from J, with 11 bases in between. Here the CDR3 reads CASSYLRLAEQYF. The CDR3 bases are TGTGCCAGCAGTTACCTTAGGCTAGCCGAGCAGTACTTC.

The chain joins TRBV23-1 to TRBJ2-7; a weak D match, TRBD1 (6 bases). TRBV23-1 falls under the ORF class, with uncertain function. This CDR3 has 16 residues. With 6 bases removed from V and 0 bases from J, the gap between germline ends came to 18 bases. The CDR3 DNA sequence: TGCGCCAGCAGCCGAAAGGGGGACAAAAGCTCCTACGAGCAGTACTTC. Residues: CASSRKGDKSSYEQYF.

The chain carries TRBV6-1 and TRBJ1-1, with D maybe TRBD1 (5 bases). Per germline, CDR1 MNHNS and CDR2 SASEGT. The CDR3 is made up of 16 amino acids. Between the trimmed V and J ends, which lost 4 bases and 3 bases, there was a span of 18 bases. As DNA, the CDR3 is TGTGCCAGCAGTGGCTACAGGAGACCTTGGCACACTGAAGCTTTCTTT. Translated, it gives CASSGYRRPWHTEAFF.

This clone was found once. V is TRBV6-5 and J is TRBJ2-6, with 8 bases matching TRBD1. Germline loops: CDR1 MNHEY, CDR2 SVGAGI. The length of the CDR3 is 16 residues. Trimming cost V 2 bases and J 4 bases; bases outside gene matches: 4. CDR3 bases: TGTGCCAGCAGTTACCAGGGGGCGGGAGGGGCCAACGTCCTGACTTTC. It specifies CASSYQGAGGANVLTF.

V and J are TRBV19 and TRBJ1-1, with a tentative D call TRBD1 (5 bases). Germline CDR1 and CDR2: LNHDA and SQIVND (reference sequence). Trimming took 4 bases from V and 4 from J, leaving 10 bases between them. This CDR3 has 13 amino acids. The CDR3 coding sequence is TGTGCCAGTAGTAAACGCGGGGGCACTGAAGCTTTCTTT. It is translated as CASSKRGGTEAFF.

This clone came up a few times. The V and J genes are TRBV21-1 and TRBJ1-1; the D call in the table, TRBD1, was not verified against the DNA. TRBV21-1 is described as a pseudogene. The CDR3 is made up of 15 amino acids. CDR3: CASSKTHGTGLEAFF. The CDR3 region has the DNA TGTGCCAGCAGCAAAACACACGGGACAGGCCTTGAAGCTTTCTTT.

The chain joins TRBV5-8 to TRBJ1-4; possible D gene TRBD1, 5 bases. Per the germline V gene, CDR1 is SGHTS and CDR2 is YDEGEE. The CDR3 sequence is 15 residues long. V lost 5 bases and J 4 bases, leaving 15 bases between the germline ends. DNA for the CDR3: TGTGCCAGCAGAGCAGGGACTCACGATAATGAAAAACTGTTTTTT. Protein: CASRAGTHDNEKLFF. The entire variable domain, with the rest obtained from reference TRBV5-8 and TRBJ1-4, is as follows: EAGVTQSPTHLIKTRGQQATLRCSPISGHTSVYWYQQALGLGLQFLLWYDEGEERNRGNFPPRFSGRQFPNYSSELNVNALELEDSALYLCASRAGTHDNEKLFFGSGTQLSVL.

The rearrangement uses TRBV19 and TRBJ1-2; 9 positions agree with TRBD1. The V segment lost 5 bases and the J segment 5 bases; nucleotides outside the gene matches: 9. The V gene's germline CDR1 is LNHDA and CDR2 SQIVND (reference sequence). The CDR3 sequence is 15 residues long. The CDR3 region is CASSAGDRARYGYTF. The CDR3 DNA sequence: TGTGCCAGTAGTGCCGGGGACAGGGCCCGTTATGGCTACACCTTC.

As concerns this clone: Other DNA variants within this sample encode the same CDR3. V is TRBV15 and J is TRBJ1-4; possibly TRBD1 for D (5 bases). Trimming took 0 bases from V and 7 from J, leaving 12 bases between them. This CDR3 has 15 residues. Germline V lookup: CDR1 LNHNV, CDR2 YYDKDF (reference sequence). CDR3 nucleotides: TGTGCCACCAGCAGAGACCCAGGAGGGGCTGAAAAACTGTTTTTT. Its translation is CATSRDPGGAEKLFF.

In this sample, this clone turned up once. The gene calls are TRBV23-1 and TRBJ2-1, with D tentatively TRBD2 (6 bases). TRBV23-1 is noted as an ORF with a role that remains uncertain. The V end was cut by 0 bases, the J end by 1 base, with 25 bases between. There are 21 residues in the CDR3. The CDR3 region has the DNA TGCGCCAGCAGTCAATCGACGGGACTTTTTTGCCATGGGAGGTCCTACAATGAGCAGTTCTTC. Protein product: CASSQSTGLFCHGRSYNEQFF.

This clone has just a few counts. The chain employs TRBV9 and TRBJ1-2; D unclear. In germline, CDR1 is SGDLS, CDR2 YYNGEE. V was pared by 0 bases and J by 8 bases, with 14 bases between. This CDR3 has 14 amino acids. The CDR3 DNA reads TGTGCCAGCAGCGTAGCCAACGGGGATGGAGGCTACACCTTC. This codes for CASSVANGDGGYTF.